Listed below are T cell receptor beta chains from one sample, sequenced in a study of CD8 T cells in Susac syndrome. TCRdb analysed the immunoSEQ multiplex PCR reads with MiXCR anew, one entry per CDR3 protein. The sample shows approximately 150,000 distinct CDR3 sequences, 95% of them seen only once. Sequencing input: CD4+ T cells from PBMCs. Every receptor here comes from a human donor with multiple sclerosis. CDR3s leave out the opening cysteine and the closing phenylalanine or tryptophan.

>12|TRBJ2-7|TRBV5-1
ASSPWDRGFEQY
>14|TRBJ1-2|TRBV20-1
SARDNSGQGLYGYT
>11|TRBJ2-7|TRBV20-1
SARGGARYEQY
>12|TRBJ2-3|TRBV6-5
ASSYRGRPDTQY
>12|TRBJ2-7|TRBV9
ASSAWPSSYEQY
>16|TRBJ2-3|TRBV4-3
ASSQVPRTSGGADTQY
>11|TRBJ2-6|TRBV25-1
ATRDSGANVLT
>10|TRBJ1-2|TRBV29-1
SVTGQNYGYT
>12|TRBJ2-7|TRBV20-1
SATDGTRVYEQY
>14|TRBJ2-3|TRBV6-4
ASSDSRLAGSYTQY
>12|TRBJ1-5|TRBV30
AWSRRGLNQPQH
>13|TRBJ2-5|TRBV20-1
SAMGRGDSQETQY
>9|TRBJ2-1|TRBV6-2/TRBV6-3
ASSRGPHVI
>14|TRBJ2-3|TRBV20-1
SARDKTSGSLDTQY
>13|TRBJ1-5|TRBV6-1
ASSEGRQGWQPQH
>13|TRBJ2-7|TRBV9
ASSVEADPMSEQY
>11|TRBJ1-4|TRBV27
ASSIGTRGKLF
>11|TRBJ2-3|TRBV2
ASSVRRTDTQY
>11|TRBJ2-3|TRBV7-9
ASSLPVPDTQY
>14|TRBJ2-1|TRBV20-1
SARTSGSPSYNEQF
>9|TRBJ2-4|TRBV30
AWSGPRGGY
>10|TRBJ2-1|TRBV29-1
SVARGYNEQF
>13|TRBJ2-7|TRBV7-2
ATKVNRVGNYEQY
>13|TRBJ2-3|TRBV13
ASSSRGAGKDTQY
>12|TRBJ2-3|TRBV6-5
ASRTTRSTDTQY
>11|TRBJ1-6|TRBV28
ASSFIRASPLH
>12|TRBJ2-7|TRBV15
ATSREKGDYEQY
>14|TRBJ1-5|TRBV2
ASSEAGQGRGQPQH
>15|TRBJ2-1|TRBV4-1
ASSQEGAASRYNEQF